This T cell receptor (beta chain) was identified during a study of Ad26.COV2.S vaccination and SARS-CoV-2 variants. Study-wide points: Vaccinated and placebo-treated recipients had similar non-spike TCR breadth. Placebo recipients showed lower spike-specific TCR breadth than vaccinees.

The CDR3 runs to 20 residues. CDR1 is KGHSH, CDR2 LQKENI, per germline. J lost 2 bases, V lost 6 bases, and 17 bases had no gene match. This clone was seen once. Its target is unknown. Profiling relied on immunoSEQ multiplex PCR, and the TCRdb table lists in-frame clones only, not all of them. The sample has more than 400,000 clones; about nine tenths are singletons. Treatment noted: about 20 received Ad26.COV2.S at low or high dose, single or two shots; several received placebo; per-sample allocation not given. Collection of samples fell on day 63 after the first vaccine or placebo injection. Recruitment in Boston yielded a donor of adult age, 18-55 years.

This TCR was sampled from a person between 18 and 65 years old who received the Ad26.COV2.S COVID-19 vaccine or a placebo. The sequencing here drew on peripheral blood, taken in a trial of Ad26.COV2.S vaccine versus placebo. The rearrangement joins TRBV18 to TRBJ2-5; 14 positions match TRBD2. CDR3 protein: CASSPRLAGGPGDLQETQYF. CDR3 coding DNA: TGTGCCAGCTCTCCCAGACTAGCGGGAGGGCCGGGGGATCTTCAAGAGACCCAGTACTTC.